The 19 T cell receptor beta chains reported below all come from one sample, sequenced in a study of T cells after yellow fever vaccination. MiXCR, applied by TCRdb to the 5' RACE reads, yields one record per CDR3 protein. Of roughly 120,000 distinct CDR3 sequences listed, approximately 7.1% are singletons. The sequencing used CD4+ T cells sorted from PBMCs, collected 45 days after the first yellow fever vaccination. These receptors all stem from a man aged 18 to 35 who received the YFV17D yellow fever vaccine.

This clonotype was recorded at least ten times. The chain has TRBV5-1 and TRBJ2-3; no reliable D call. V was cut by 1 base and J by 0 bases, with 9 bases left in between. CDR1 SGHRS and CDR2 YFSETQ come from the germline V gene. The CDR3 runs to 15 residues. This CDR3 is CASSLRVTSTDTQYF. CDR3 DNA sequence: TGCGCCAGCAGCTTGAGAGTTACTAGCACAGATACGCAGTATTTT.

Ten or more counts support this clonotype. This sequence joins TRBV11-2 and TRBJ2-3; 7 positions match TRBD1. Germline CDR1 is SGHAT and CDR2 is FQNNGV. V gave up 0 bases and J gave up 7 bases; unmatched junction bases: 4. There are 14 residues in the CDR3. The CDR3 here is CASSLDQGVYTQYF. CDR3 nucleotide sequence: TGTGCCAGCAGCTTAGATCAGGGGGTGTATACGCAGTATTTT.

This clonotype was observed a few times. The chain combines TRBV28 with TRBJ2-4; D gene uncertain. The germline V gene encodes CDR1 MDHEN and CDR2 SYDVKM. The CDR3 is 12 residues long. Trimming pared 6 bases from V and 6 bases from J, leaving 9 bases between. CDR3 bases: TGTGCCAGCAGGGATGTCACAAACATTCAGTACTTC. Its translation: CASRDVTNIQYF.

This clonotype was counted ten times or more. The chain recombines TRBV7-3 with TRBJ2-1, with a tentative D call TRBD1 (5 bases). This CDR3 has 14 residues. The ends were cut back, 5 bases at V and 9 bases at J, with 17 bases in the middle. CDR1 SGHTA and CDR2 FQGTGA come from the germline V gene. CDR3 in amino acids: CASSPTLGRSEQFF. CDR3 nucleotide sequence: TGTGCCAGCAGCCCTACTTTGGGGCGATCTGAGCAGTTCTTC.

This clonotype was counted ten times or more. The gene calls are TRBV10-3 and TRBJ2-7; TRBD2 matches at 7 bases. The germline V gene has CDR1 ENHRY and CDR2 SYGVKD. V trimming: 3 bases; J trimming: 11 bases; junction bases outside the gene matches: 10. This CDR3 has 13 amino acids. The CDR3 sequence: CAISDQGEGREYV. In DNA, the CDR3 is TGTGCCATCAGTGACCAAGGAGAAGGGAGGGAGTACGTC.

This clonotype showed up many times. The chain joins TRBV20-1 to TRBJ1-1; TRBD1 aligns across 7 bases. The J segment lost 2 bases and the V segment lost 2 bases, leaving 8 bases of the junction unmatched. The CDR3 spans 15 residues. Germline lookup yields CDR1 DFQATT and CDR2 SNEGSKA (reference sequence). The CDR3 coding sequence is TGCAGTGCTAGACAAGGGGGCAGTGTAAACACTGAAGCTTTCTTT. This sequence encodes CSARQGGSVNTEAFF.

The chain employs TRBV20-1 and TRBJ1-5; no definite D call. The V gene lost 3 bases and the J gene lost 3 bases, with 9 bases spanning the gap. From germline, CDR1 is DFQATT and CDR2 SNEGSKA (reference sequence). This CDR3 contains 13 residues. The CDR3 DNA sequence: TGCAGTGCTAGGCCTGCCGCCAATCAGCCCCAGCATTTT. This encodes CSARPAANQPQHF.

This clonotype was recorded at least ten times. The chain joins TRBV4-3 to TRBJ2-1, with TRBD2 matching 9 bases. In germline, CDR1 is LGHNA, CDR2 YSLEER. The CDR3 loop spans 16 amino acids. V lost 2 bases, J lost 10 bases, and 12 bases stayed unmatched. The DNA of the CDR3 is TGCGCCAGCAGCCAATCTAGCGGGGCCCCTTCCAGGGAGCAGTTCTTC. It specifies CASSQSSGAPSREQFF.

This clonotype has more than one count but fewer than ten. The chain employs TRBV6-5 and TRBJ1-2; 9 positions match TRBD1. The V gene's germline CDR1 is MNHEY and CDR2 SVGAGI. Trimming cost V 2 bases and J 3 bases; bases outside gene matches: 16. The CDR3 covers 19 residues. For the CDR3, the DNA is TGTGCCAGCAGTTACCCTCCAGACAGGGGGATAGCCTTATACTATGGCTACACCTTC. Its translation is CASSYPPDRGIALYYGYTF.

This clonotype was detected ten times or more. The chain has TRBV7-9 and TRBJ2-7; TRBD1 agrees at 7 bases. The CDR3 is 14 residues long. J gave up 3 bases and V 1 base, and 3 bases lay outside the gene matches. Germline CDR1 reads SEHNR; CDR2 reads FQNEAQ (reference sequence). CDR3 DNA: TGTGCCAGCAGCTTAGTACAGGGGCTCTACGAGCAGTACTTC. Protein sequence: CASSLVQGLYEQYF. The variable domain in full, with the rest retrieved from reference TRBV7-9 and TRBJ2-7, is DTGVSQNPRHKITKRGQNVTFRCDPISEHNRLYWYRQTLGQGPEFLTYFQNEAQLEKSRLLSDRFSAERPKGSFSTLEIQRTEQGDSAMYLCASSLVQGLYEQYFGPGTRLTVT.

This clonotype showed up many times. The V and J genes are TRBV6-5 and TRBJ2-3, with a tentative D call TRBD2 (7 bases). V lost 4 bases, J lost 3 bases, and 14 bases lay in between. This CDR3 has 15 residues. Germline V CDR1 and CDR2: MNHEY, SVGAGI. CDR3 in DNA: TGTGCCAGCAGTTTGGGGGGGGCCGTAACAGATACGCAGTATTTT. Translation gives CASSLGGAVTDTQYF.

The chain recombines TRBV5-4 with TRBJ1-1; no firm D call. There are 15 residues in the CDR3. Germline loops: CDR1 SGHNT, CDR2 YYREEE (reference sequence). The ends were cut back, 0 bases at V and 4 bases at J, with 13 bases in the middle. In DNA form, the CDR3 reads TGTGCCAGCAGCTTGGCCGCACGCATCGCCACTGAAGCTTTCTTT. This codes for CASSLAARIATEAFF.

The chain has TRBV7-2 and TRBJ2-1; D is perhaps TRBD1 or TRBD2 (7 bases each). In germline, CDR1 is SGHTA, CDR2 FQGNSA. The CDR3 covers 15 residues. The V end was cut by 10 bases, the J end by 4 bases, with 20 bases between. The CDR3 sequence: CATGLSGTAYNEQFF. In nucleotides, the CDR3 is TGTGCCACCGGACTAAGCGGGACAGCATACAATGAGCAGTTCTTC.

This clonotype was counted many times. The CDR3 reads CASSYNPHPGGAEKLFF. The CDR3 DNA follows: TGTGCCAGCAGTTACAACCCACATCCAGGGGGAGCGGAAAAACTGTTTTTT. V and J are TRBV6-5 and TRBJ1-4; TRBD1 matches at 7 bases. V gave up 2 bases and J gave up 8 bases; unmatched junction bases: 14. The CDR3 spans 17 residues. Looked up from germline, CDR1 is MNHEY and CDR2 is SVGAGI.

This clonotype has only a few counts. This chain uses TRBV6-5 with TRBJ2-1; a weak D match, TRBD2 (6 bases). Germline CDR1 reads MNHEY; CDR2 reads SVGAGI. The CDR3 consists of 17 residues. Trimming left V 2 bases short and J 2 bases short, with 16 bases between. The CDR3 DNA reads TGTGCCAGCAGTTACGCGCGGGGAGGACTGGCCTACAATGAGCAGTTCTTC. It encodes CASSYARGGLAYNEQFF.

There are many counts of this clonotype. J is TRBJ1-1 and V is TRBV15; D unclear. Trimming pared 0 bases from V and 5 bases from J, leaving 7 bases between. The CDR3 length is 13 residues. The germline V gene encodes CDR1 LNHNV and CDR2 YYDKDF (reference sequence). CDR3 in DNA: TGTGCCACCAGCAGAGACCGGCATACTGAAGCTTTCTTT. Amino acid sequence: CATSRDRHTEAFF.

This clonotype was observed at least ten times. The chain links TRBV5-1 to TRBJ1-1; the D is unclear. CDR3 length: 14 amino acids. Per the germline V gene, CDR1 is SGHRS and CDR2 is YFSETQ. Between the trimmed V and J ends, which lost 0 bases and 0 bases, there was a span of 6 bases. CDR3 nucleotide sequence: TGCGCCAGCAGCTTGGTAACGGTGAACACTGAAGCTTTCTTT. It is translated as CASSLVTVNTEAFF.

This clonotype was detected many times. J is TRBJ1-2 and V is TRBV5-4, with TRBD1 as a possible D gene (6 bases). The ends were cut back, 2 bases at V and 4 bases at J, with 9 bases in the middle. Germline values: CDR1 SGHNT, CDR2 YYREEE (reference sequence). The CDR3 length is 13 residues. The CDR3 spells CASSFTGSYGYTF. CDR3 DNA: TGTGCCAGCAGCTTTACAGGGTCCTATGGCTACACCTTC.

There are a few counts of this clonotype. V gene TRBV5-5 combines with J gene TRBJ1-4; maybe TRBD1 (6 bases). Germline-derived CDR1 and CDR2 are SGHKS and YYEKEE (reference sequence). The CDR3 extends over 14 amino acids. Deletions cut 4 bases from V and 0 bases from J, with 7 bases between. CDR3 nucleotides: TGTGCCAGCAGCAAGGGGGCAACTAATGAAAAACTGTTTTTT. Its protein is CASSKGATNEKLFF. The variable domain in full, completed from reference TRBV5-5 and TRBJ1-4, reads DAGVTQSPTHLIKTRGQQVTLRCSPISGHKSVSWYQQVLGQGPQFIFQYYEKEERGRGNFPDRFSARQFPNYSSELNVNALLLGDSALYLCASSKGATNEKLFFGSGTQLSVL.